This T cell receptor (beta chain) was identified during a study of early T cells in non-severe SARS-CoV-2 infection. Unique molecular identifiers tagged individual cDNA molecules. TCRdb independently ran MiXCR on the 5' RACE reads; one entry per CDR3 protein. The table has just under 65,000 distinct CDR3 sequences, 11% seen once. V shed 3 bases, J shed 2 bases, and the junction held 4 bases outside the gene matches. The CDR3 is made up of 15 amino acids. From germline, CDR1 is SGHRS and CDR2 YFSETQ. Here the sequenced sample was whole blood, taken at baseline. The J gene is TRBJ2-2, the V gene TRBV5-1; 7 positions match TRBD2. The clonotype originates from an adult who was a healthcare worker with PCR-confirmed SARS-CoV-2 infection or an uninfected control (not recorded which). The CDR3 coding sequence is TGCGCCAGCAGCTCCCAGCGGGGTAACACCGGGGAGCTGTTTTTT. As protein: CASSSQRGNTGELFF.